This T cell receptor (beta chain) came from a study of blood T cells in healthy people across ages. Points from the study as a whole: Per million T cells, TCR beta diversity dropped roughly linearly as age increased. In long-lived donors, naive CD4+ cell counts and diversity exceeded those of aged donors.

Germline V gene sequence: CDR1 MDHEN, CDR2 SYDVKM. The V end was cut by 4 bases, the J end by 0 bases, with 16 bases between. The CDR3 covers 17 residues. Combining a sample-barcoded 5' primer with a J-beta primer mix, a second PCR ran for 7 to 11 cycles. TCRdb reprocessed the 5' RACE reads via MiXCR and lists one record per CDR3 protein. The sample holds 1.5 million to 2 million distinct CDR3 sequences, about 31% seen once. On this clonotype itself: Its target is not known.

The TCR sequence derives from a woman younger than 45 in good health. This rearrangement joins TRBV28 to TRBJ1-5; a weak D match, TRBD1 (6 bases). Sequencing was performed on blood. This CDR3 is CASSSPGNRDSNQPQHF. In DNA form, the CDR3 reads TGTGCCAGCAGTTCGCCGGGGAACAGGGATAGCAATCAGCCCCAGCATTTT.